This T cell receptor (beta chain) came from a study of early T cells in non-severe SARS-CoV-2 infection. TCRdb redid the calling of the 5' RACE reads with MiXCR, one entry per CDR3 protein. The sample yields 80,000 to 100,000 distinct CDR3 sequences, around 10% seen once. The germline V gene encodes CDR1 SGHTA and CDR2 FQGTGA. Unmatched junction bases numbered 4, after V lost 5 bases and J lost 0 bases. This CDR3 is 15 amino acids long. V is TRBV7-3 and J is TRBJ2-3, with 8 positions matching TRBD2. This sequence originates from an adult who was a healthcare worker with PCR-confirmed SARS-CoV-2 infection or an uninfected control (not recorded which). The input for sequencing was whole blood, taken at baseline. CDR3 amino acids: CASSDGTSSTDTQYF. The CDR3 bases are TGTGCCAGCAGCGACGGGACTAGTAGCACAGATACGCAGTATTTT.